The 13 T cell receptor beta chains below come from one sample, sequenced in a study of T cells in Graves' hyperthyroidism and ophthalmopathy (dated by TCRdb to between 2019 and 2020). Libraries were built with multiplex PCR. TCRdb names Illumina HiSeq 2000 as the instrument used. TCR beta CDR3 regions were amplified from RNA transcripts. The first round of RT-PCR for the TCR CDR3 was performed with the HTBI primer set and the Qiagen OneStep RT-PCR kit. In TCRdb, the public reads were trimmed at Q25 with fastp and aligned with MiXCR, with productive beta chains retained. Identical CDR3 protein sequences are pooled into one entry, listed with their most common genes and DNA. Counted in this sample were approximately 610,000 distinct CDR3 sequences; 14% to 15% of them appeared once. The ten top clones hold roughly 4.5% of the sample. What was sequenced was blood. The receptors were gathered from a woman aged 40 to 50 with Graves' ophthalmopathy.

A few counts support this clonotype. This chain links TRBV19 with TRBJ1-1; TRBD1 agrees at 7 bases. The CDR3 is made up of 14 amino acids. CDR1 is LNHDA, CDR2 SQIVND, per germline (reference sequence). V was pared by 5 bases and J by 8 bases, with 11 bases of the junction left unmatched. The DNA for the CDR3 is TGTGCCAGTAGTCTAGGGACAGCCTGGGGAGAAGCTTTCTTT. Protein: CASSLGTAWGEAFF.

The chain has TRBV6-5 and TRBJ1-2; the D gene is possibly TRBD1 (6 bases). V dropped 2 bases and J dropped 7 bases, with 14 bases sitting between them. The CDR3 is 14 amino acids. Germline CDR1 MNHEY, CDR2 SVGAGI. The CDR3 reads CASSYEGGSGGYTF. In DNA, the CDR3 is TGTGCCAGCAGTTACGAGGGGGGTTCAGGTGGCTACACCTTC.

This clonotype was seen a few times. This chain connects TRBV5-4 to TRBJ2-5; weak D call: TRBD2 (5 bases). The CDR3 extends over 14 amino acids. Germline values: CDR1 SGHNT, CDR2 YYREEE (reference sequence). V dropped 1 base and J dropped 5 bases, with 12 bases sitting between them. CDR3: CASSLFGGGETQYF. In DNA, the CDR3 is TGTGCCAGCAGCTTGTTTGGTGGCGGGGAGACCCAGTACTTC. Combining the CDR3 with reference TRBV5-4 and TRBJ2-5 gives the whole variable domain ETGVTQSPTHLIKTRGQQVTLRCSSQSGHNTVSWYQQALGQGPQFIFQYYREEENGRGNFPPRFSGLQFPNYSSELNVNALELDDSALYLCASSLFGGGETQYFGPGTRLLVL.

The chain combines TRBV6-2 or TRBV6-3 with TRBJ1-1, with 7 bases identical to TRBD1. The CDR3 contains 17 residues. CDR1 and CDR2 (germline): MNHEY, SVGEGT. Trimming cost V 2 bases and J 2 bases; bases outside gene matches: 11. CDR3 amino acids: CASSYRYDREPNTEAFF. DNA for the CDR3: TGTGCCAGCAGTTACCGCTATGACAGGGAGCCAAACACTGAAGCTTTCTTT.

The rearrangement uses TRBV6-1 and TRBJ2-7; 7 bases map to TRBD2. Germline V gives CDR1 MNHNS, CDR2 SASEGT. The CDR3 spans 14 residues. V lost 3 bases, J lost 0 bases, and 2 bases stayed unmatched. In DNA, the CDR3 is TGTGCCAGCAGTGACCTAGCGGTCTCCTACGAGCAGTACTTC. It encodes CASSDLAVSYEQYF.

DNA for the CDR3: TGTGCCTGGAACACTTACTCGGACCGGGGCTCCTACGAGCAGTACTTC. This gives the protein CAWNTYSDRGSYEQYF. The V gene is TRBV30, the J gene TRBJ2-7, with a weak D call TRBD2 (5 bases). V lost 4 bases, J lost 0 bases, and 19 bases lay in between. The CDR3 length is 16 residues. In germline, CDR1 is GTSNPN, CDR2 SVGIG (reference sequence).

This clonotype was recorded at least ten times. The chain recombines TRBV27 with TRBJ2-7; D is uncertain. The CDR3 is 15 amino acids. Germline V gene lookup returns CDR1 MNHEY and CDR2 SMNVEV (reference sequence). The V end lost 2 bases, the J end lost 3 bases, and 14 bases lay between the germline ends. The CDR3 reads CASSLGTVAVYEQYF. The CDR3 DNA reads TGTGCCAGCAGTTTAGGAACGGTCGCGGTCTACGAGCAGTACTTC.

This clonotype was recorded at least ten times. This chain uses TRBV15 with TRBJ2-5, with D maybe TRBD2 (5 bases). Trimming left V 1 base short and J 5 bases short, with 11 bases between. The CDR3 consists of 14 residues. The V gene's germline CDR1 is LNHNV and CDR2 YYDKDF (reference sequence). The CDR3 DNA reads TGTGCCACCAGCAGAGGAGGGAACGGGGAGACCCAGTACTTC. Translation gives CATSRGGNGETQYF.

This clonotype was seen ten or more times. The V gene is TRBV7-2, the J gene TRBJ2-7; D is ambiguous. The V end lost 6 bases, the J end lost 0 bases, and 9 bases lay between the germline ends. The CDR3 is 13 residues long. CDR1 and CDR2 from the germline V gene are SGHTA and FQGNSA. CDR3 region: CASSLSSSYEQYF. The CDR3 DNA is TGTGCCAGCAGTTTATCTAGCTCCTACGAGCAGTACTTC.

In its sample, this clonotype was seen many times. This rearrangement joins TRBV29-1 to TRBJ1-2; TRBD1 matches at 7 bases. The CDR3 extends over 11 amino acids. CDR1 is SQVTM, CDR2 ANQGSEA, per germline. V dropped 7 bases and J dropped 2; count of bases not matched to a gene: 1. The CDR3 DNA follows: TGCAGCGCGACAGGGAACTATGGCTACACCTTC. Its protein product is CSATGNYGYTF. The full variable domain, with the rest looked up from reference TRBV29-1 and TRBJ1-2, is SAVISQKPSRDICQRGTSLTIQCQVDSQVTMMFWYRQQPGQSLTLIATANQGSEATYESGFVIDKFPISRPNLTFSTLTVSNMSPEDSSIYLCSATGNYGYTFGSGTRLTVV.

The table lists this clonotype with a count of one. The rearrangement uses TRBV12-3 or TRBV12-4 and TRBJ1-4; D perhaps matches TRBD1 (5 bases). The CDR3 extends over 15 amino acids. V lost 5 bases to trimming and J lost 0 bases, with 10 bases between them. This CDR3 is CASSVDSATNEKLFF. DNA for the CDR3: TGTGCCAGCAGTGTCGACAGTGCAACTAATGAAAAACTGTTTTTT.

The table lists this clonotype with a count of one. The V call is TRBV7-2, the J call TRBJ2-5; 7 positions agree with TRBD1. Germline assignment: CDR1 SGHTA and CDR2 FQGNSA. This CDR3 comprises 15 residues. The V and J ends lost 1 base and 2 bases, in that order; junction bases with no gene match: 4. CDR3 loop: CASSLDGTAQETQYF. The DNA of the CDR3 is TGTGCCAGCAGCTTAGATGGGACAGCTCAAGAGACCCAGTACTTC.

This clonotype was seen a few times. The chain combines TRBV20-1 with TRBJ2-5; D gene unclear. The V end was cut by 7 bases, the J end by 2 bases, with 14 bases between. The germline V gene has CDR1 DFQATT and CDR2 SNEGSKA (reference sequence). The CDR3 spans 13 residues. Here the CDR3 DNA reads TGCAGTGGGACCCAGCCCGCTCAAGAGACCCAGTACTTC. Translated, it gives CSGTQPAQETQYF.